The TCR beta chain under discussion was sequenced for a study of response to subunit inactivated influenza vaccine. Points from the study as a whole: Authors suggested seasonal influenza vaccinations each recruit few new T cells.

TCRdb re-analysed the RT-PCR reads in MiXCR, keeping a single row per CDR3 protein. The top ten hold around 12% of the sample, which has roughly 570,000 distinct CDR3 sequences, 10% to 15% seen once. Per the germline V gene, CDR1 is SNHLY and CDR2 is FYNNEI. The CDR3 extends over 12 amino acids. Trimming left V 5 bases short and J 6 bases short, with 8 bases between. Note on this clonotype: No antigen is known for it.

Sequencing was performed on PBMCs from blood, taken 45 days after vaccination. The TCR originated in a man in his fifties who received an inactivated influenza vaccine. The V call is TRBV2, the J call TRBJ2-4; no definite D call. The CDR3 reads CASSNNRNIQYF. The CDR3 nucleotides are TGTGCCAGCAGTAACAACAGAAACATTCAGTACTTC. Using reference TRBV2 and TRBJ2-4 for the parts outside the CDR3, the full variable domain is EPEVTQTPSHQVTQMGQEVILRCVPISNHLYFYWYRQILGQKVEFLVSFYNNEISEKSEIFDDQFSVERPDGSNFTLKIRSTKLEDSAMYFCASSNNRNIQYFGAGTRLSVL.